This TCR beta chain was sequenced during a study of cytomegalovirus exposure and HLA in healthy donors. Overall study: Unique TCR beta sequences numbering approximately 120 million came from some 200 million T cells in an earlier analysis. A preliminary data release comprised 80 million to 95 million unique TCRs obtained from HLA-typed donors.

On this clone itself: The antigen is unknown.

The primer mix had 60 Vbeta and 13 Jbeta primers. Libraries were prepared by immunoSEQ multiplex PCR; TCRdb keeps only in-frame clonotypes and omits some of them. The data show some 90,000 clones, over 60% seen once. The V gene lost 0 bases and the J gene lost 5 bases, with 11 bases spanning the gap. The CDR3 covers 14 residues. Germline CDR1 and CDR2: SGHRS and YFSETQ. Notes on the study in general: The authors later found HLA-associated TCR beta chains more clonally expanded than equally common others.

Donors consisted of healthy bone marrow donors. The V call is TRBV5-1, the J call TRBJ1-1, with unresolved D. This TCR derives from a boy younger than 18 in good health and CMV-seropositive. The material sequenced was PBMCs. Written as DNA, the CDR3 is TGCGCCAGCAGCTTGGCCGGAGGCGGTACTGAAGCTTTCTTT. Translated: CASSLAGGGTEAFF.